This TCR beta chain was retrieved from a study of a mutant IDH1 vaccine in newly diagnosed glioma. Study context: The initiation of vaccination occurred 4-6 weeks after radiotherapy alone, or with temozolomide cycles.

To note about this clone: Antigen specificity is unknown.

Libraries were prepared by immunoSEQ multiplex PCR; TCRdb keeps only in-frame clonotypes and omits some of them. Of tens of thousands of clones in the sample, roughly 80% were seen once. The CDR3 spans 13 residues. With 6 bases clipped from V and 6 bases from J, the junction kept 7 bases outside the gene matches. Germline-derived CDR1 and CDR2 are MNHEY and SVGAGI. Time point meaning: week 23, last vaccination. Every vaccine dose comprised 300 ug of mutant IDH1 20-mer peptide plus topical imiquimod. The chain uses TRBV6-5 and TRBJ1-1; 7 positions match TRBD1. The TCR was taken from a man aged 35-49 years with glioma. The sequenced sample was PBMCs, obtained from a glioma patient whose treatment included an IDH1 peptide vaccine. The CDR3 DNA is TGTGCCAGCAGGGCAGACCAGGGGGCTGAAGCTTTCTTT. Translated, it gives CASRADQGAEAFF.